The entry below gives a single TCR beta chain sequence along with its context. What it binds is unknown. The sample is drawn from a study of cytomegalovirus exposure and HLA in healthy donors. Study-level results: Trimming of TCR beta V- and J-genes showed a link, identified in a later analysis, to a missense DCLRE1C variant.

The primer mix had 60 Vbeta and 13 Jbeta primers. This table comes from immunoSEQ multiplex PCR, and its TCRdb copy is limited to in-frame clones, with some not included. Of roughly 80,000 clones listed, 73% are singletons. The CDR3 consists of 14 residues. V lost 0 bases and J lost 5, with 10 bases in between. CDR1 and CDR2 from the germline V gene are LNHNV and YYDKDF (reference sequence). The V and J genes are TRBV15 and TRBJ2-5; the D is unclear. Sequencing was carried out using PBMCs. This clonotype originated in a woman between 35 and 50 years old in good health and CMV-seropositive. The CDR3 region is CATSRDRASETQYF. The DNA for the CDR3 is TGTGCCACCAGCAGAGATCGCGCTTCGGAGACCCAGTACTTC.